These T cell receptor beta chains were read from a single sample in a study of a mutant IDH1 vaccine in newly diagnosed glioma. Their target antigens are unknown. Sequencing was performed with immunoSEQ multiplex PCR; in TCRdb, only in-frame clones are kept and a portion is missing. The sample holds 52,000 or so clones, roughly 82% seen once. The specimen comprised PBMCs, sampled from a glioma patient whose treatment included an IDH1 peptide vaccine. The source is a woman aged 18-30 years with glioma. Some clones in this sample may be carry-over from other donors' samples. Each CDR3 is given with its conserved first and last residue. The order of the fields is J gene, clone size, D gene, V gene, CDR3 DNA, CDR3 protein. The D gene is left open where the match is weak. Expanded clones get a size class; other rows say once, few or many, or leave the size out.

j_gene: TRBJ1-6
abundance: -
d_gene: TRBD1
v_gene: TRBV19
CDR3nt: TGTGCCAGTAGTATGGGGGGACAGCCTTGGGATTCACCCCTCCACTTT
CDR3aa: CASSMGGQPWDSPLHF

j_gene: TRBJ2-7
abundance: once
d_gene: TRBD2
v_gene: TRBV10-2
CDR3nt: TGCGCCAGCAGATCGACTCTTAGCGGGAACTCCTACGAGCAGTACTTC
CDR3aa: CASRSTLSGNSYEQYF

j_gene: TRBJ2-2
abundance: once
d_gene: TRBD2
v_gene: TRBV10-3
CDR3nt: TGTGCCATCAGTGGCTCATCCGGGGGGTCCACCGGGGAGCTGTTTTTT
CDR3aa: CAISGSSGGSTGELFF

j_gene: TRBJ1-4
abundance: -
d_gene: -
v_gene: TRBV6-1
CDR3nt: TGTGCCAGCAGTGTCACACCAACTAATGAAAAACTGTTTTTT
CDR3aa: CASSVTPTNEKLFF

j_gene: TRBJ2-7
abundance: -
d_gene: -
v_gene: TRBV10-2
CDR3nt: TGCGCCAGCAGTGCTGGAGGGATAGGCGAGCAGTACTTC
CDR3aa: CASSAGGIGEQYF

j_gene: TRBJ2-7
abundance: -
d_gene: TRBD1
v_gene: TRBV19
CDR3nt: TGTGCCAGTAGTACGGGACAGTTATACGAGCAGTACTTC
CDR3aa: CASSTGQLYEQYF

j_gene: TRBJ2-7
abundance: -
d_gene: -
v_gene: TRBV5-1
CDR3nt: TGCGCCAGCAGCTTAGAGGGGGGCGAGCAGTACTTC
CDR3aa: CASSLEGGEQYF

j_gene: TRBJ2-3
abundance: -
d_gene: -
v_gene: TRBV19
CDR3nt: TGTGCCAGTAGTATCGGGGGTGGATACACAGATACGCAGTATTTT
CDR3aa: CASSIGGGYTDTQYF

j_gene: TRBJ1-1
abundance: -
d_gene: -
v_gene: TRBV2
CDR3nt: TGTGCCAGCACTCCGACAGGGAACACTGAAGCTTTCTTT
CDR3aa: CASTPTGNTEAFF

j_gene: TRBJ2-6
abundance: medium-sized
d_gene: -
v_gene: TRBV7-9
CDR3nt: TGTGCCAGCAGCTTAGGGCCAGGGACTGGGGCCAACGTCCTGACTTTC
CDR3aa: CASSLGPGTGANVLTF

j_gene: TRBJ1-1
abundance: -
d_gene: -
v_gene: TRBV29-1
CDR3nt: TGCAGCGTTCCGCGGAACACTGAAGCTTTCTTT
CDR3aa: CSVPRNTEAFF

j_gene: TRBJ2-4
abundance: -
d_gene: -
v_gene: TRBV5-4
CDR3nt: TGTGCCAGCAGCCCTACCGGGCGGAATAAAAACATTCAGTACTTC
CDR3aa: CASSPTGRNKNIQYF

j_gene: TRBJ1-2
abundance: -
d_gene: TRBD1
v_gene: TRBV5-4
CDR3nt: TGTGCCAGCACCGTACAGGGGGTGTATGGCTACACCTTC
CDR3aa: CASTVQGVYGYTF

j_gene: TRBJ2-2
abundance: -
d_gene: TRBD2
v_gene: TRBV7-2
CDR3nt: TGTGCCAGCAGCTCGGCGTCCGGATTAGCGGGGGGGCAGGGGGAGCTGTTTTTT
CDR3aa: CASSSASGLAGGQGELFF

j_gene: TRBJ2-7
abundance: -
d_gene: -
v_gene: TRBV5-4
CDR3nt: TGTGCCAGCAGCTTGGGGGCGGGGTCCTACGAGCAGTACTTC
CDR3aa: CASSLGAGSYEQYF

j_gene: TRBJ2-7
abundance: -
d_gene: -
v_gene: TRBV6-6
CDR3nt: TGTGCCAGCAGTTACCCTCCCGGGACTCCCTCCAACGAGCAGTACTTC
CDR3aa: CASSYPPGTPSNEQYF

j_gene: TRBJ2-7
abundance: -
d_gene: TRBD2
v_gene: TRBV7-3
CDR3nt: TGTGCCAGCAGCTCCCTAGCGGGAGGGTCCTACGAGCAGTACTTC
CDR3aa: CASSSLAGGSYEQYF

j_gene: TRBJ1-5
abundance: -
d_gene: TRBD1
v_gene: TRBV19
CDR3nt: TGTGCCAGTAGTAGCTTTTCGTGGCAGGGGACAGGGATGTTAGATCAGCCCCAGCATTTT
CDR3aa: CASSSFSWQGTGMLDQPQHF

j_gene: TRBJ2-2
abundance: -
d_gene: -
v_gene: TRBV10-2
CDR3nt: TGCGCCAGCAGTGAGCTTGGACGGTTTGAAGGGGAGCTGTTTTTT
CDR3aa: CASSELGRFEGELFF

j_gene: TRBJ2-5
abundance: -
d_gene: TRBD2
v_gene: TRBV7-8
CDR3nt: TGTGCCAGCAGCCGCCGTATGGGAGCGGGAGTAGAGACCCAGTACTTC
CDR3aa: CASSRRMGAGVETQYF

j_gene: TRBJ1-2
abundance: once
d_gene: -
v_gene: TRBV7-2
CDR3nt: TGTGCCAGCAGCTACATGGGGAGCGGCGGCTACACCTTC
CDR3aa: CASSYMGSGGYTF

j_gene: TRBJ1-4
abundance: -
d_gene: -
v_gene: TRBV2
CDR3nt: TGTGTAACCGGGAACGTGAATGAAAAACTGTTTTTT
CDR3aa: CVTGNVNEKLFF

j_gene: TRBJ1-2
abundance: -
d_gene: TRBD1
v_gene: TRBV6-1
CDR3nt: TGTGCCAGCAGTGAAGAAGGAGGGGGCGCCTATGGCTACACCTTC
CDR3aa: CASSEEGGGAYGYTF

j_gene: TRBJ2-7
abundance: -
d_gene: TRBD2
v_gene: TRBV30
CDR3nt: TGTGCCTGGAGTCTACTAGCGGGGGGGGACGAGCAGTACTTC
CDR3aa: CAWSLLAGGDEQYF

j_gene: TRBJ1-2
abundance: -
d_gene: TRBD1
v_gene: TRBV29-1
CDR3nt: TGCAGCGTTTTACTAACAGGGGGCTGGGGCTACACCTTC
CDR3aa: CSVLLTGGWGYTF

j_gene: TRBJ2-3
abundance: -
d_gene: TRBD2
v_gene: TRBV5-1
CDR3nt: TGCGCCAGCAGCTTGGGGCGGGAGGGCCGAACCCCAGATACGCAGTATTTT
CDR3aa: CASSLGREGRTPDTQYF

j_gene: TRBJ2-7
abundance: -
d_gene: TRBD2
v_gene: TRBV5-4
CDR3nt: TGTGCCAGCAGCCTGCGGGGACTAGCGGATTCGGTATACTTC
CDR3aa: CASSLRGLADSVYF

j_gene: TRBJ2-2
abundance: -
d_gene: TRBD1
v_gene: TRBV9
CDR3nt: TGTGCCAGCAGCGTAAACCAGGGGGCGTACACCGGGGAGCTGTTTTTT
CDR3aa: CASSVNQGAYTGELFF

j_gene: TRBJ1-1
abundance: -
d_gene: -
v_gene: TRBV19
CDR3nt: TGTGCCAGTAGTATAGGGGTCATGAACACTGAAGCTTTCTTT
CDR3aa: CASSIGVMNTEAFF

j_gene: TRBJ2-2
abundance: -
d_gene: TRBD2
v_gene: TRBV7-9
CDR3nt: TGTGCCAGCAGCCTGCGGGGGGAAATCACCGGGGAGCTGTTTTTT
CDR3aa: CASSLRGEITGELFF

j_gene: TRBJ2-2
abundance: once
d_gene: TRBD1
v_gene: TRBV6-5
CDR3nt: TGTGCCAGCAGACCCCGGGACAGGGATCACGGGGAGCTGTTTTTT
CDR3aa: CASRPRDRDHGELFF

j_gene: TRBJ2-2
abundance: -
d_gene: TRBD1
v_gene: TRBV5-8
CDR3nt: TGTGCCAGCAGCTTGGGGGGACAGGGATCCGGGGAGCTGTTTTTT
CDR3aa: CASSLGGQGSGELFF

j_gene: TRBJ2-5
abundance: -
d_gene: TRBD1
v_gene: TRBV7-2
CDR3nt: TGTGCCAGCAACCCGGGACAGGGGGCTTCGGAGACCCAGTACTTC
CDR3aa: CASNPGQGASETQYF

j_gene: TRBJ1-3
abundance: once
d_gene: -
v_gene: TRBV29-1
CDR3nt: TGCAGCGTTATTGTGGTAACTTCTGGAAACACCATATATTTT
CDR3aa: CSVIVVTSGNTIYF

j_gene: TRBJ1-1
abundance: -
d_gene: -
v_gene: TRBV15
CDR3nt: TGTGCCACCAGCAGAGATCCAGGGGACACTGAAGCTTTCTTT
CDR3aa: CATSRDPGDTEAFF

j_gene: TRBJ1-5
abundance: -
d_gene: -
v_gene: TRBV7-6
CDR3nt: TGTGCCAGCAGCCCCCGTGAGGGGTCACCCCAGCATTTT
CDR3aa: CASSPREGSPQHF

j_gene: TRBJ2-7
abundance: -
d_gene: -
v_gene: TRBV7-9
CDR3nt: TGTGCCAGCAGCCCAGACGCGGAGGGGGAGCAGTACTTC
CDR3aa: CASSPDAEGEQYF

j_gene: TRBJ2-7
abundance: -
d_gene: TRBD2
v_gene: TRBV4-3
CDR3nt: TGCGCCAGCAGCCAAGAAGGCGCGGGGGGGCCGGTCTACGAGCAGTACTTC
CDR3aa: CASSQEGAGGPVYEQYF